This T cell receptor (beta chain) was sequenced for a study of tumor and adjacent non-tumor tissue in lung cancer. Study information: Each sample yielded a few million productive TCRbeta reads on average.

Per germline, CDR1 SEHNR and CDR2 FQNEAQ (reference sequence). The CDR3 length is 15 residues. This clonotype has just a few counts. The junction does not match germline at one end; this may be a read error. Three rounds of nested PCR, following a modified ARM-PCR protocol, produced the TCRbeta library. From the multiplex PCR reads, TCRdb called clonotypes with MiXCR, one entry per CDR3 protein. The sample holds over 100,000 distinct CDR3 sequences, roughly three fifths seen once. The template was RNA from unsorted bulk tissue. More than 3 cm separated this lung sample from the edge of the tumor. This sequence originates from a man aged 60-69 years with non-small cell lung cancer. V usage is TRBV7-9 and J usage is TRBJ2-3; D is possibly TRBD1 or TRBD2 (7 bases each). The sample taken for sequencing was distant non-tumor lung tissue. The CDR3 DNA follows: TGTGCCAGCAGCTTAGAACAGGGAGGGACAGATACGCGGTATTTT. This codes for CASSLEQGGTDTRYF.